The present T cell receptor beta chain was sequenced within a study of blood T cells in healthy people across ages. For every donor, a draw yielded 8.5 to 10 milliliters of peripheral blood. Trimming took 5 bases from V and 3 from J; bases not matched to a gene: 6. CDR3 size: 14 residues. CDR1 and CDR2 from the germline V gene are SGHRS and YFSETQ. Then a second PCR, running roughly 7 to 11 cycles, was carried out with a sample-barcoded 5' primer and a J-beta primer mix. A single record per CDR3 protein comes from TCRdb applying MiXCR to the 5' RACE reads. The top ten clones hold around 24% of a sample with roughly 730,000 distinct CDR3 sequences, about 61% of them seen once. With respect to this clonotype: No antigen is known for it.

Study-level findings and limits: Because donor CMV status was unknown, expanded clonotype changes were possibly confounded. Those diversity estimates obtained from one million T cells were thought to be underestimates. Aged donors had fewer naive CD4+ cells and lower diversity than long-lived donors.

Sequenced material: blood. This chain joins TRBV5-1 and TRBJ2-3; TRBD1 matches at 7 bases. This receptor was obtained from a man in his forties or fifties in good health. The DNA of the CDR3 is TGCGCCAGCAGACAGGGGAGAGGAACAGATACGCAGTATTTT. Residues: CASRQGRGTDTQYF. The variable domain in full, completed from reference TRBV5-1 and TRBJ2-3, reads KAGVTQTPRYLIKTRGQQVTLSCSPISGHRSVSWYQQTPGQGLQFLFEYFSETQRNKGNFPGRFSGRQFSNSRSEMNVSTLELGDSALYLCASRQGRGTDTQYFGPGTRLTVL.